This T cell receptor (beta chain) was captured in a study of post-analysis software for immune sequencing data. Study context: Several disease courses (relapsing-remitting, secondary progressive and progressive-relapsing) of multiple sclerosis were included.

Per the germline V gene, CDR1 is KGHDR and CDR2 is SFDVKD. The junction had 7 bases not matched to a gene; V was cut back by 7 bases and J by 0 bases. CDR3 length equals 16 residues. Points from the study as a whole: Among 5 or 6 TRBV segments more frequent in patients than controls were TRBV5-6, TRBV5-1 and TRBV20-1.

On this clonotype: The antigen remains unidentified.

Prepared TCR beta cDNA libraries contained unique molecular identifiers. T cells numbering roughly 0.9 to 10 million yielded cDNA molecules that totaled around 500,000. TCRdb ran MiXCR on the PCR reads and lists one entry per CDR3 protein. The sample lists 750,000 to 950,000 distinct CDR3 sequences, roughly 50% seen once, with approximately 4.2% in the top ten. The V and J genes are TRBV24-1 and TRBJ2-1; 8 positions agree with TRBD1. What was sequenced was blood. This clonotype was obtained from a girl aged 10 to 17 with multiple sclerosis. CDR3 region: CATSDRTGSSYNEQFF. Here the CDR3 DNA reads TGTGCCACCAGCGATCGGACAGGGAGCTCCTACAATGAGCAGTTCTTC.